This TCR beta chain stems from a study of early T cells in non-severe SARS-CoV-2 infection. Within the sample, this clonotype is medium-sized. TCRdb reprocessed the 5' RACE reads with MiXCR, giving one entry per CDR3 protein. The sample includes around 19,000 distinct CDR3 sequences, approximately 4.3% of them seen just once. This sequence was found in an adult who was a healthcare worker with PCR-confirmed SARS-CoV-2 infection or an uninfected control (not recorded which). Sequencing was performed on whole blood.

The CDR3: CASSPTATAPYEQYF. Here the CDR3 DNA reads TGTGCCAGCAGTCCGACAGCCACGGCGCCCTACGAGCAGTACTTC. This rearrangement joins TRBV2 to TRBJ2-7; possible D gene TRBD1, 5 bases. V was shortened by 5 bases and J by 2 bases, with 16 bases between the two germline ends. CDR3 length equals 15 residues. Germline values: CDR1 SNHLY, CDR2 FYNNEI.